This TCR beta chain is drawn from a study of blood T cell repertoires in COVID-19. Turning to the study itself: COVID-19 samples, acute and convalescent, were from the United States, Italy and Spain. PBMCs, B-cell-depleted T cells, or T cells provided the cDNA or gDNA that made up the material.

Between the trimmed V and J ends, which lost 4 bases and 0 bases, there was a span of 15 bases. The CDR3 is made up of 16 amino acids. Germline CDR1 and CDR2: MDHEN and SYDVKM. In the source study's methods: Estimation of nucleated cell counts was performed using reference gene primer amplification. Libraries were prepared by immunoSEQ multiplex PCR; TCRdb keeps only in-frame clonotypes and omits some of them. V, J and clone size derive from that table, while D and trimming were established from the DNA sequence. This table holds roughly 300,000 clones, over 75% found once. The source is a woman aged 45-59 years who had recovered from COVID-19. The chain carries TRBV28 and TRBJ1-2; D may be TRBD1 (5 bases). The sample was peripheral blood. The DNA for the CDR3 is TGTGCCAGCAGTTCCGTAGCAGGGAACACTAACTATGGCTACACCTTC. This codes for CASSSVAGNTNYGYTF.